This is a list of T cell receptor beta chains from one sample in a study. MiXCR, applied by TCRdb to the RT-PCR reads, yields one record per CDR3 protein. The data hold more than 600,000 distinct CDR3 sequences, with around 14% observed a single time. Sequenced sample: memory CD4+ T cells from blood. The receptors stem from a female donor in good health, serving as a healthy control. Each CDR3 is given with its conserved first and last residue. A D gene is named only where the DNA matches it firmly. Not every row has a clone size; where given, it reads once, few, many or a size class.

-	TRBJ1-3	TRBV20-1	-	TGCAGTGCCACCCTGGGATCCACCATATATTTT	CSATLGSTIYF
-	TRBJ2-5	TRBV27	once	TGTGCCAGCAGTTTATCGCCGAGGGGTTCAGAGACCCAGTACTTC	CASSLSPRGSETQYF
-	TRBJ2-5	TRBV14	few	TGTGCCAGCAGCTTACCGGCTACGGGGGTAGAGACCCAGTACTTC	CASSLPATGVETQYF
TRBD1	TRBJ2-1	TRBV28	many	TGTGCCAGCAGTTCCGGGACAGGACCCTACAATGAGCAGTTCTTC	CASSSGTGPYNEQFF
TRBD1	TRBJ2-5	TRBV29-1	few	TGCAGCGCGTGGACAGGTCAAGAGACCCAGTACTTC	CSAWTGQETQYF
TRBD1	TRBJ1-6	TRBV7-2	many	TGTGCCAGCAGCCTGGGACAGGGGGGGTTTGATTCACCCCTCCACTTT	CASSLGQGGFDSPLHF
TRBD2	TRBJ2-7	TRBV12-3/TRBV12-4	-	TGTGCCAGCAGGACCACTCTAGCGGGGATGTACGAGCAGTACTTC	CASRTTLAGMYEQYF
-	TRBJ2-7	TRBV7-2	-	TGTGCCAGCAGCTTACCCCTTGGGGGGGCGGGAGAGCAGTACTTC	CASSLPLGGAGEQYF
-	TRBJ2-1	TRBV20-1	many	TGCAGTGCTAGAGATCGTAACACCGCGAAATATTACAATGAGCAGTTCTTC	CSARDRNTAKYYNEQFF
-	TRBJ2-2	TRBV6-5	many	TGTGCCAGCAGGCGCACGGAAACCGGGGAGCTGTTTTTT	CASRRTETGELFF
-	TRBJ2-6	TRBV6-5	few	TGTGCCAGCAGTTACCGGTTGGGCTCTGGGGCCAACGTCCTGACTTTC	CASSYRLGSGANVLTF
TRBD1	TRBJ2-5	TRBV7-6	few	TGTGCCAGCAGCAGACAGGGCTTCGGGCAGACCCAGTACTTC	CASSRQGFGQTQYF
TRBD2	TRBJ2-1	TRBV6-5	many	TGTGCCAGCAGTCCCATCGGGCGGGGGACCTACGATGAGCAGTTCTTC	CASSPIGRGTYDEQFF
TRBD2	TRBJ2-1	TRBV12-3/TRBV12-4	many	TGTGCCAGCAGTTTGACTAGCGGAGTGGCAAATGAGCAGTTCTTC	CASSLTSGVANEQFF
TRBD1	TRBJ1-2	TRBV24-1	-	TGTGCCACCAGTGATCCGACAGGGGGATACTATGGCTACACCTTC	CATSDPTGGYYGYTF
-	TRBJ2-1	TRBV20-1	many	TGCAGTGCTAGAGACCCTGTATCCCCAGGGGATGAGCAGTTCTTC	CSARDPVSPGDEQFF
TRBD1	TRBJ1-2	TRBV5-1	few	TGCGCCAGCAGCTCGGAGACAGGGGTTGGCTACACCTTC	CASSSETGVGYTF
-	TRBJ1-5	TRBV7-2	few	TGTGCCAGCAGCTCGGTATATAGCAATCAGCCCCAGCATTTT	CASSSVYSNQPQHF
TRBD1	TRBJ2-1	TRBV20-1	many	TGCAGTGCTAGCGGACTAAAAGGGGACAGGGGCGATGAGCAGTTCTTC	CSASGLKGDRGDEQFF
-	TRBJ2-2	TRBV12-3/TRBV12-4	few	TGTGCCAGCAGTTTTATGGGCGACGGGGAGCTGTTTTTT	CASSFMGDGELFF
TRBD1	TRBJ1-4	TRBV20-1	-	TGCAGTGCAGACGGGACAGGTGGAGAAAAACTGTTTTTT	CSADGTGGEKLFF
-	TRBJ2-1	TRBV20-1	many	TGCAGTGCTAGACTGTTCAATGAGCAGTTCTTC	CSARLFNEQFF
TRBD2	TRBJ2-7	TRBV5-1	many	TGCGCCAGCAGCCCTAGCGGGGGGGCCTCCTACGAGCAGTACTTC	CASSPSGGASYEQYF
-	TRBJ2-6	TRBV28	-	TGTGCCAGCAGTACGACAGCGACTGGGGCCAACGTCCTGACTTTC	CASSTTATGANVLTF
-	TRBJ1-5	TRBV20-1	-	TGCAGTGCTAGCCCTGACAACCGGGATCAGCCCCAGCATTTT	CSASPDNRDQPQHF
-	TRBJ2-1	TRBV5-1	few	TGCGCCAGCAGCTTGGGGGCTAGCGAAGACAATGAGCAGTTCTTC	CASSLGASEDNEQFF
-	TRBJ1-5	TRBV10-1	-	TGCGCCAGCAGTGAGGCCGGCGGACCCCAGCATTTT	CASSEAGGPQHF
TRBD2	TRBJ2-2	TRBV6-5	many	TGTGCCAGCAGTCTCACTAGCGGGAGGCTCACCGGGGAGCTGTTTTTT	CASSLTSGRLTGELFF
-	TRBJ1-1	TRBV4-1	many	TGCGCCAGCAGCCAAGGGGTTCGGGGGAGGGGGAACACTGAAGCTTTCTTT	CASSQGVRGRGNTEAFF
-	TRBJ2-2	TRBV20-1	few	TGCAGTGCCGTGACAGGAGAACACCGGAACACCGGGGAGCTGTTTTTT	CSAVTGEHRNTGELFF
-	TRBJ2-2	TRBV7-7	few	TGTGCTAGCACCCGACGTCCCCCCGGGGAGCTGTTTTTT	CASTRRPPGELFF
-	TRBJ1-1	TRBV20-1	-	TGCAGTGCTGGGGGGGGGGTCGTCGGAGGCACTGAAGCTTTCTTT	CSAGGGVVGGTEAFF
TRBD2	TRBJ2-2	TRBV7-3	-	TGTGCCAGCAGCTTAATGTCTAGCGGGATTCGCGGGGAGCTGTTTTTT	CASSLMSSGIRGELFF
TRBD2	TRBJ2-1	TRBV7-3	-	TGTGCCAGCAGCTCATCTGGCCTACTAGCGTTTGAGCAGTTCTTC	CASSSSGLLAFEQFF
TRBD1	TRBJ1-1	TRBV7-9	few	TGTGCCAGCAGCTTTATACAGGGGACGAACACTGAAGCTTTCTTT	CASSFIQGTNTEAFF
-	TRBJ2-5	TRBV7-2	-	TGTGCCAGCAGCTTAGGCAGCCTAGAGACCCAGTACTTC	CASSLGSLETQYF
TRBD1	TRBJ2-2	TRBV12-3/TRBV12-4	-	TGTGCCAGCACCCAGGACAGGGGGCCCGGGGAGCTGTTTTTT	CASTQDRGPGELFF
-	TRBJ2-7	TRBV4-1	few	TGCGCCAGCAGCCAAGAATATTACAGTTCCTACGAGCAGTACTTC	CASSQEYYSSYEQYF
-	TRBJ2-1	TRBV18	-	TGTGCCAGCTCTGGCAGACTAACCTACAATGAGCAGTTCTTC	CASSGRLTYNEQFF
-	TRBJ2-2	TRBV20-1	few	TGCAGTGCCCAAAGCGAGCGGGTGAACACCGGGGAGCTGTTTTTT	CSAQSERVNTGELFF
-	TRBJ1-2	TRBV3-1	-	TGTGCCAGCAGCCAAGATGAGAGGAGGGGCTACACCTTC	CASSQDERRGYTF
-	TRBJ2-7	TRBV25-1	many	TGTGCCAGCAGTGACCCCCGTGCACGGGCGGATACCTACGAGCAGTACTTC	CASSDPRARADTYEQYF
TRBD1	TRBJ2-7	TRBV20-1	-	TGCAGTGCCACAGCCGGGACAGCTTCCTACGAGCAGTACTTC	CSATAGTASYEQYF
TRBD2	TRBJ2-7	TRBV27	few	TGTGCCAGCACCGGGACTAGCGGGAGAGCACTCTACGAGCAGTACTTC	CASTGTSGRALYEQYF
-	TRBJ2-3	TRBV9	-	TGTGCCAGCAGCGTAGCTTCGACCACTGGCGATACGCAGTATTTT	CASSVASTTGDTQYF
TRBD2	TRBJ2-7	TRBV6-2/TRBV6-3	many	TGTGCCAGCAGTTACTCCCTCGCTAGCGGGAGGGCGGAGCAGTACTTC	CASSYSLASGRAEQYF
-	TRBJ1-5	TRBV20-1	few	TGCAGTGCTAACGGACAGCTTTTTAGCAATCAGCCCCAGCATTTT	CSANGQLFSNQPQHF
-	TRBJ2-1	TRBV6-2/TRBV6-3	-	TGTGCCAGCAGAGACAGCTACAATGAGCAGTTCTTC	CASRDSYNEQFF
-	TRBJ2-3	TRBV6-2/TRBV6-3	many	TGTGCCAGCATCCCAAACGGGGCCCGGGCAGATACGCAGTATTTT	CASIPNGARADTQYF
TRBD1	TRBJ2-4	TRBV20-1	many	TGCAGTGCGGGACAGGGGGCAGCCAACATTCAGTACTTC	CSAGQGAANIQYF
TRBD2	TRBJ2-2	TRBV24-1	-	TGTGCCACCAGTCCAGCGGGAGCGGGGGAGCTGTTTTTT	CATSPAGAGELFF
TRBD2	TRBJ2-3	TRBV20-1	-	TGCAGTGCTAGTCCCCCTAGCGGCACCTTACCCGATACGCAGTATTTT	CSASPPSGTLPDTQYF